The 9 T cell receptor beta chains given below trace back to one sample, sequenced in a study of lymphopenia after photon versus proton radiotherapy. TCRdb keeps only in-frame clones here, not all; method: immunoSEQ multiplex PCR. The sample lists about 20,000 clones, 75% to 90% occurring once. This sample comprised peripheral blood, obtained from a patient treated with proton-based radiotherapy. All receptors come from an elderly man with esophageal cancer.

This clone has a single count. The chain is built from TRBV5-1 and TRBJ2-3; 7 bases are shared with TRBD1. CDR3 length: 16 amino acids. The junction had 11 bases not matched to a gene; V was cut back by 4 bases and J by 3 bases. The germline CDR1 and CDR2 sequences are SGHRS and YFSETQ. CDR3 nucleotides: TGCGCCAGCAGCGTAACGACAGGGATAGGGACAGATACGCAGTATTTT. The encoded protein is CASSVTTGIGTDTQYF. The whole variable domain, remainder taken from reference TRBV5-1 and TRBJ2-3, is KAGVTQTPRYLIKTRGQQVTLSCSPISGHRSVSWYQQTPGQGLQFLFEYFSETQRNKGNFPGRFSGRQFSNSRSEMNVSTLELGDSALYLCASSVTTGIGTDTQYFGPGTRLTVL.

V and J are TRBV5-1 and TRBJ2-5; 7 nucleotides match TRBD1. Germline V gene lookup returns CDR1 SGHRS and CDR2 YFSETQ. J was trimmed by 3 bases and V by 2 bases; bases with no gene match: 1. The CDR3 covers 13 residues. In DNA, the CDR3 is TGCGCCAGCAGCTTCGGACAGGAAGAGACCCAGTACTTC. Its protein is CASSFGQEETQYF.

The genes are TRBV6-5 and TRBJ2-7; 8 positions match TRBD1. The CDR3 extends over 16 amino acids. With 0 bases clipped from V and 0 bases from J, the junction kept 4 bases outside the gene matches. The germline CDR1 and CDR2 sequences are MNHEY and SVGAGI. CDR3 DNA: TGTGCCAGCAGTTACTCGAAGGGACAGGTCTCCTACGAGCAGTACTTC. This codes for CASSYSKGQVSYEQYF.

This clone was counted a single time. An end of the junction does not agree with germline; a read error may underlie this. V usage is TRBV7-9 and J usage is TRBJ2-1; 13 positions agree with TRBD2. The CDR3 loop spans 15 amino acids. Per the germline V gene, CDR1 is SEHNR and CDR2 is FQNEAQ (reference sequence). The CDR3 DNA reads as TGTGCCAGCAGCTTAGCGAGGACTAGCGGGGGCCAGATTATCTTC. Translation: CASSLARTSGGQIIF.

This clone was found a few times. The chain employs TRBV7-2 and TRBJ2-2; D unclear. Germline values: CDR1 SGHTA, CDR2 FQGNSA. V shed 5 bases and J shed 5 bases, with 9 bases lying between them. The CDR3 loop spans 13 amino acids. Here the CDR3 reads CASSQPRTGELFF. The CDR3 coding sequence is TGTGCCAGCAGCCAACCAAGGACCGGGGAGCTGTTTTTT.

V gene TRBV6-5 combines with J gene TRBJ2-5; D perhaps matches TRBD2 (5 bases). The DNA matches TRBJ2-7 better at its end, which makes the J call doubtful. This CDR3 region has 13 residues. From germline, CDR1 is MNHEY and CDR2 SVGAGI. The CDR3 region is CASRPSGTYEQYF. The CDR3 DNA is TGTGCCAGCAGGCCCTCCGGGACCTACGAGCAGTACTTC.

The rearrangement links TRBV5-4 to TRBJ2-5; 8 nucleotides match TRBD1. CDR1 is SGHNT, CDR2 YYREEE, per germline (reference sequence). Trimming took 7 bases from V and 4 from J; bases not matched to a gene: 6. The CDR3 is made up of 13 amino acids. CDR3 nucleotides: TGTGCCAGCCAAATGGACAGGGTAGAGACCCAGTACTTC. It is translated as CASQMDRVETQYF.

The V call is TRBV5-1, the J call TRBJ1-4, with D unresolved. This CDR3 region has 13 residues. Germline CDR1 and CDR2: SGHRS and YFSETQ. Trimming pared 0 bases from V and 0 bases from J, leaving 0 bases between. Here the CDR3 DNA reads TGCGCCAGCAGCTTGGCAACTAATGAAAAACTGTTTTTT. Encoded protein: CASSLATNEKLFF.

The CDR3 sequence: CASSVTGTYYGYTF. The CDR3, as DNA: TGTGCCAGCAGCGTAACCGGGACATACTATGGCTACACCTTC. V is TRBV9 and J is TRBJ1-2; maybe TRBD1 (6 bases). This CDR3 spans 14 amino acids. Trimming shortened V by 1 base and J by 3 bases, and 10 bases separated the two germline ends. The germline CDR1 and CDR2 sequences are SGDLS and YYNGEE. The full variable domain, with the rest looked up from reference TRBV9 and TRBJ1-2, is DSGVTQTPKHLITATGQRVTLRCSPRSGDLSVYWYQQSLDQGLQFLIQYYNGEERAKGNILERFSAQQFPDLHSELNLSSLELGDSALYFCASSVTGTYYGYTFGSGTRLTVV.